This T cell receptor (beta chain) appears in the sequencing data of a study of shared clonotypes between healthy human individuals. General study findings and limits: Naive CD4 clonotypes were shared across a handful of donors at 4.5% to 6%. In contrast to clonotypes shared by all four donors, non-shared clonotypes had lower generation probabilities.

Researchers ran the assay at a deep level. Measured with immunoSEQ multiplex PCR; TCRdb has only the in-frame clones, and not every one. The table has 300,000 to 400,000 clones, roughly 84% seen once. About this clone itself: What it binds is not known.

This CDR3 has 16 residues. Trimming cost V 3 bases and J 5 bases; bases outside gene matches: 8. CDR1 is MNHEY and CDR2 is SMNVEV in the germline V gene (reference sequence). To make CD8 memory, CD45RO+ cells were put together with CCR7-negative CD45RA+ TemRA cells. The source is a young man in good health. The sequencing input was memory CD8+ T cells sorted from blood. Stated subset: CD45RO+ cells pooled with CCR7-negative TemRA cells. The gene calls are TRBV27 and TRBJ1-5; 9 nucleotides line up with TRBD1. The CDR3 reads CASSLFSGQGHQPQHF. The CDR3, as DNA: TGTGCCAGCAGTTTGTTCTCGGGACAGGGACATCAGCCCCAGCATTTT.